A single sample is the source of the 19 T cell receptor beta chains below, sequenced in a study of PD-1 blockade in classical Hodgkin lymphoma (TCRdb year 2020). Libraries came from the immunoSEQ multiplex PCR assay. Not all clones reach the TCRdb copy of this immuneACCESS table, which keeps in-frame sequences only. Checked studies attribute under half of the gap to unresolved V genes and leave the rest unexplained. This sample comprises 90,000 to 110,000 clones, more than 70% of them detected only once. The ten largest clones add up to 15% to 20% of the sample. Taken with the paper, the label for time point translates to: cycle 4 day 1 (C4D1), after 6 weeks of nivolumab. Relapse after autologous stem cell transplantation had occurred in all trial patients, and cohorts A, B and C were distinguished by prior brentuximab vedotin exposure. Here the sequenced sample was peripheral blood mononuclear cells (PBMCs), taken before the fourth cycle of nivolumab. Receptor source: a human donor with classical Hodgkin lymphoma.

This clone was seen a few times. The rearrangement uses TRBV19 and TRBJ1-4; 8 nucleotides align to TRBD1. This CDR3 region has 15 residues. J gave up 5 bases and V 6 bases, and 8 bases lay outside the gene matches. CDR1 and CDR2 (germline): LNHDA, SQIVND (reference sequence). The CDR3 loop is CASSPATGGNEKLFF. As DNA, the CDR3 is TGTGCCAGTAGCCCCGCCACAGGGGGGAATGAAAAACTGTTTTTT. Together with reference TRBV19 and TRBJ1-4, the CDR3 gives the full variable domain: DGGITQSPKYLFRKEGQNVTLSCEQNLNHDAMYWYRQDPGQGLRLIYYSQIVNDFQKGDIAEGYSVSREKKESFPLTVTSAQKNPTAFYLCASSPATGGNEKLFFGSGTQLSVL.

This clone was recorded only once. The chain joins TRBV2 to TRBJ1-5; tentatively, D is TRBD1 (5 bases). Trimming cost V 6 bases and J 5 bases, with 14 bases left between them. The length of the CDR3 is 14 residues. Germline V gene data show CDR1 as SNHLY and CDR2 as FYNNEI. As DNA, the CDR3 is TGTGCCAGCAGAGGCGGGGGACGGTATCAGCCCCAGCATTTT. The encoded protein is CASRGGGRYQPQHF.

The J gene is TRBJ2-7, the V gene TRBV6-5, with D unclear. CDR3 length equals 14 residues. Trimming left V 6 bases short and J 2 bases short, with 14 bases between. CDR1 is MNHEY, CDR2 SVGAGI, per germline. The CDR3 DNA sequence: TGTGCCAGCAGCCATATGAGTGGGGCCTACGAGCAGTACTTC. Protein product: CASSHMSGAYEQYF.

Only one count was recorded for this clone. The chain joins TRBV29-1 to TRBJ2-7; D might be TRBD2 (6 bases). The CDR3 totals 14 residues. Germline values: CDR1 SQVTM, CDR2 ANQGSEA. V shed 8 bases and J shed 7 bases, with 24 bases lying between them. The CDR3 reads CSLRGTSPAMEQYF. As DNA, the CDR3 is TGCAGCCTCCGTGGAACTAGCCCCGCGATGGAGCAGTACTTC.

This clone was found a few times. The CDR3 region is CASTRGVGSNQPQHF. CDR3 DNA: TGTGCCAGCACCAGAGGGGTGGGCAGCAATCAGCCCCAGCATTTT. The V call is TRBV2, the J call TRBJ1-5; possibly TRBD1 for D (5 bases). This CDR3 comprises 15 residues. The V end lost 7 bases, the J end lost 1 base, and 14 bases lay between the germline ends. Germline values: CDR1 SNHLY, CDR2 FYNNEI.

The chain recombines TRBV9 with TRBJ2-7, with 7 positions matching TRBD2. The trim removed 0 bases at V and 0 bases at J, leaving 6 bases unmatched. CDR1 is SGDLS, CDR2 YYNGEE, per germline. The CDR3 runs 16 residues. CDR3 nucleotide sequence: TGTGCCAGCAGCGTAGCCCCTAGCGGAGCCTCCTACGAGCAGTACTTC. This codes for CASSVAPSGASYEQYF.

The CDR3 reads CASSPRGGSEKLFF. The CDR3 coding sequence is TGTGCCAGCAGCCCCAGGGGAGGAAGTGAAAAACTGTTTTTT. J is TRBJ1-4 and V is TRBV7-2; a weak D match, TRBD1 (6 bases). This CDR3 has 14 residues. The germline V gene has CDR1 SGHTA and CDR2 FQGNSA. V lost 5 bases and J 7 bases, leaving 14 bases between the germline ends.

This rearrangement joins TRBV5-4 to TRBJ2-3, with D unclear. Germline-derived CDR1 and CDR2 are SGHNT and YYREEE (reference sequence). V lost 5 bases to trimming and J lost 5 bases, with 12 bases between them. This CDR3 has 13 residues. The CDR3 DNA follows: TGTGCCAGCAGACCTGTTTCTAAAGATACGCAGTATTTT. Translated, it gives CASRPVSKDTQYF.

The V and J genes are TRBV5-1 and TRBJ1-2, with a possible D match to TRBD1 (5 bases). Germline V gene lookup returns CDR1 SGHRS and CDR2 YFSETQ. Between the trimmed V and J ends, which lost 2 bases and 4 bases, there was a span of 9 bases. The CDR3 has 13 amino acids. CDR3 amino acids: CASSFAGSYGYTF. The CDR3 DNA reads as TGCGCCAGCAGCTTCGCAGGGAGCTATGGCTACACCTTC.

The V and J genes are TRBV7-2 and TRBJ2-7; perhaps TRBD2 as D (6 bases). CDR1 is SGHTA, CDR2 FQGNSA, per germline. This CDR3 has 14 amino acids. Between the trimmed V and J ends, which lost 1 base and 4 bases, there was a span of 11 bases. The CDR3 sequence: CASSLGLGPYEQYF. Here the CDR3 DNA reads TGTGCCAGCAGCTTAGGACTAGGGCCATACGAGCAGTACTTC. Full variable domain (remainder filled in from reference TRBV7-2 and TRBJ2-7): GAGVSQSPSNKVTEKGKDVELRCDPISGHTALYWYRQSLGQGLEFLIYFQGNSAPDKSGLPSDRFSAERTGGSVSTLTIQRTQQEDSAVYLCASSLGLGPYEQYFGPGTRLTVT.

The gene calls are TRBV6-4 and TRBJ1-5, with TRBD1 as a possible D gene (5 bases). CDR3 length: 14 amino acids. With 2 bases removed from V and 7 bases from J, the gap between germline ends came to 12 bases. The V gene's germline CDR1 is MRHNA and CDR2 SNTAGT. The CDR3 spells CASSDEAGRQPQHF. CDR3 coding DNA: TGTGCCAGCAGTGACGAGGCAGGGAGGCAGCCCCAGCATTTT.

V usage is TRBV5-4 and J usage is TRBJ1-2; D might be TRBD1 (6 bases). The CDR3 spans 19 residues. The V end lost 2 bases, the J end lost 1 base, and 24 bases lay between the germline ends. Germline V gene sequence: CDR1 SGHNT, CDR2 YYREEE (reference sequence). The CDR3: CASSFGGGGSSVVNYGYTF. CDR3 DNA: TGTGCCAGCAGCTTTGGAGGGGGAGGGAGTAGTGTTGTTAACTATGGCTACACCTTC.

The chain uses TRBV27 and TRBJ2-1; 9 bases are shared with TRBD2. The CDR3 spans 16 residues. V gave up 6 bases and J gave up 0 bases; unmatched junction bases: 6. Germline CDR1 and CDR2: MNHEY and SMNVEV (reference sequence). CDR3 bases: TGTGCCAGCAGGTTAACTAGCGGGTACTCCTACAATGAGCAGTTCTTC. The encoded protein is CASRLTSGYSYNEQFF.

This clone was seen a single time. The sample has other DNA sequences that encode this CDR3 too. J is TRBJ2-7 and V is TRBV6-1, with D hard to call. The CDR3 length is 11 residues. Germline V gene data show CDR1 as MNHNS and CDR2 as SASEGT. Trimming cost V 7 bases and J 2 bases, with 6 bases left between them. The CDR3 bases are TGTGCCAGCAAAGACCCCTACGAGCAGTACTTC. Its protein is CASKDPYEQYF.

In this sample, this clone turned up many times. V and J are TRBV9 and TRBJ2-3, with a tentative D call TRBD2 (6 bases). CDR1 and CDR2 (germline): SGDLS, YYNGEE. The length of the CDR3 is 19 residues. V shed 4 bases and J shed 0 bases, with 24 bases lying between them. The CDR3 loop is CASSHSREGSGISTDTQYF. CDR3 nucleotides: TGTGCCAGCAGCCACTCCCGTGAGGGTAGCGGAATTAGCACAGATACGCAGTATTTT.

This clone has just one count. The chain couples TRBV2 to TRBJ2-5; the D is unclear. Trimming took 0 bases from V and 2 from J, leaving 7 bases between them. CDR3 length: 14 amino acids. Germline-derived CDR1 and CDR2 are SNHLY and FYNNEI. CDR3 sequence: CASSEANSQETQYF. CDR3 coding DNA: TGTGCCAGCAGTGAAGCCAACAGTCAAGAGACCCAGTACTTC.

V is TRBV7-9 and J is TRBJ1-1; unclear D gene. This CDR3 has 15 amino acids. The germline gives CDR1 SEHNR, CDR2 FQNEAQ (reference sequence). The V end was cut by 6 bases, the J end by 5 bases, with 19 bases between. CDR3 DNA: TGTGCCAGCAGGGCCTACAGTGGTGGTGGGACTGAAGCTTTCTTT. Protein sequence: CASRAYSGGGTEAFF. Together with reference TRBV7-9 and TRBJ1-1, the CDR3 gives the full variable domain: DTGVSQNPRHKITKRGQNVTFRCDPISEHNRLYWYRQTLGQGPEFLTYFQNEAQLEKSRLLSDRFSAERPKGSFSTLEIQRTEQGDSAMYLCASRAYSGGGTEAFFGQGTRLTVV.

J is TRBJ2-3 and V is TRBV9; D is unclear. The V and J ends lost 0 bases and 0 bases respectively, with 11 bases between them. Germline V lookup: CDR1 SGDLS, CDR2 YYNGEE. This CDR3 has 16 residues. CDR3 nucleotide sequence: TGTGCCAGCAGCGTAGAGTGGAAGGGTAGCACAGATACGCAGTATTTT. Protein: CASSVEWKGSTDTQYF. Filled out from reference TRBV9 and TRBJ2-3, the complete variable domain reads DSGVTQTPKHLITATGQRVTLRCSPRSGDLSVYWYQQSLDQGLQFLIQYYNGEERAKGNILERFSAQQFPDLHSELNLSSLELGDSALYFCASSVEWKGSTDTQYFGPGTRLTVL.

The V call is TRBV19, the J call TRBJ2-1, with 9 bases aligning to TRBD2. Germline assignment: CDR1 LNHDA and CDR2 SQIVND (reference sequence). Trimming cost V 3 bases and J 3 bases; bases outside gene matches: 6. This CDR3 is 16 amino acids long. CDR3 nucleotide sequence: TGTGCCAGTAGTATTGAGCCTAGCGGGATCTACAATGAGCAGTTCTTC. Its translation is CASSIEPSGIYNEQFF.